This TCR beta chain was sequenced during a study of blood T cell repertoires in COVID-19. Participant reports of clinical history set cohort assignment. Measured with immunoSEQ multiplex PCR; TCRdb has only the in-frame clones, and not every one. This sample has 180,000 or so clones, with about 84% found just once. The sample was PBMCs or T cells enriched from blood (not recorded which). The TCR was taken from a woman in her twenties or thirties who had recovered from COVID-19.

The CDR3 reads CASSLTTSGSLSTDTQYF. The CDR3 coding sequence is TGTGCCAGCAGTTTAACGACTAGCGGGAGTTTGAGCACAGATACGCAGTATTTT. This chain uses TRBV28 with TRBJ2-3; 12 positions agree with TRBD2. Germline assignment: CDR1 MDHEN and CDR2 SYDVKM. V dropped 2 bases and J dropped 0; count of bases not matched to a gene: 6. CDR3 length: 18 amino acids.